This TCR beta chain was recovered during a study of T cell responses to AZD1222 COVID-19 vaccine. The germline gives CDR1 MNHNS, CDR2 SASEGT. The CDR3 has 16 amino acids. The ends lost 1 base at V and 5 bases at J; junction bases unmatched: 10. Turning to this clone: Its antigen is currently unknown.

Here immunoSEQ multiplex PCR was the method, and the copy in TCRdb shows in-frame clones only, minus some. The sample includes roughly 120,000 clones, just under 90% seen only once; the top ten take around 4.5%. Regarding the study as a whole: Spike as a whole was targeted by vaccine-associated CD4 TCRs, dominant at 160-218 and 743-854. In the spike-specific TCR repertoire, nearly half reportedly target unmutated variant regions. Donors were mostly white British, more females; clonal diversity possibly underestimated.

The V gene is TRBV6-1, the J gene TRBJ1-2; 7 bases map to TRBD1. Sample: peripheral blood, taken on day 0 of AZD1222 vaccination. This receptor was identified in an adult in good health. The chain's CDR3 is CASSEGWDSYYYGYTF. The CDR3, as DNA: TGTGCCAGCAGTGAAGGGTGGGACAGCTATTATTATGGCTACACCTTC.